This passage covers 8 T cell receptor delta chains from one sample sequenced in a study of gamma-delta chains in newborns, infants, children. TCRdb re-called clones from the reads using CATT. The data show around 9,700 delta-chain clones, with roughly 20% seen just once and less than 5.5% held by the top ten. The specimen was blood. The source of these receptors is a child who was a newborn, infant or young child, either healthy, febrile or measles-vaccinated (not recorded which).

Here the CDR3 reads CALKLRTGTGGYLHTDKLIF. As DNA, the CDR3 is TGTGCTCTCAAACTCCGCACCGGTACTGGGGGATACCTGCACACCGATAAACTCATCTTT. The rearrangement links TRDV1 to TRDJ1, with 12 nucleotides matching TRDD3. V lost 9 bases and J lost 0; bases outside the gene matches: 20. This CDR3 is built from 20 residues. Per germline, CDR1 TSWWSYY and CDR2 QGS.

The chain joins TRDV2 to TRDJ1, with 8 positions matching TRDD3. CDR1 GEAIGNYY and CDR2 EKD come from the germline V gene. Trimming removed 6 bases from V and 2 bases from J; junction bases left unmatched: 10. The CDR3 has 15 amino acids. CDR3 bases: TGTGCCTGTTATACACTGGGGGCCACAACCGATAAACTCATCTTT. Protein sequence: CACYTLGATTDKLIF.

The chain is built from TRDV2 and TRDJ3; TRDD3 matches 9 bases. Trimming took 0 bases from V and 9 from J; bases not matched to a gene: 26. CDR1 GEAIGNYY and CDR2 EKD come from the germline V gene. This CDR3 has 23 residues. In DNA, the CDR3 is TGTGCCTGTGACACCCCAGGTACTGGGGGAACCGGCCGATTTTCCCGGGGCACCCGACAGATGTTTTTC. Its protein product is CACDTPGTGGTGRFSRGTRQMFF.

This sequence joins TRDV2 and TRDJ3, with 8 bases that match TRDD3. Losses at the gene ends were 1 base for V and 0 bases for J; bases not matched to a gene: 16. Per germline, CDR1 GEAIGNYY and CDR2 EKD. CDR3 length: 22 residues. Here the CDR3 reads CACDTAAGGHGDRSWDTRQMFF. CDR3 in DNA: TGTGCCTGTGACACGGCGGCTGGGGGACACGGGGATCGCTCCTGGGACACCCGACAGATGTTTTTC.

Details on this clone: One junction end disagrees with the germline gene, perhaps due to a read error. The sample carries other DNA sequences with the same CDR3. The rearrangement links TRDV2 to TRDJ1; D might be TRDD2 (6 bases). Germline V gene data show CDR1 as GEAIGNYY and CDR2 as EKD. The CDR3 spans 20 residues. CDR3 sequence: CACDKLPSPLGLEATDKLIF. The CDR3 DNA is TGTGCCTGTGACAAGCTTCCTTCGCCATTGGGACTAGAGGCGACCGATAAGCTCATCTTT.

The table lists this clone with a few counts. Other nucleotide sequences from this sample produce the same CDR3. V is TRDV1 and J is TRDJ1; D not resolved. CDR3 length equals 16 residues. Germline V gene data show CDR1 as TSWWSYY and CDR2 as QGS. The V end lost 2 bases, the J end lost 10 bases, and 23 bases lay between the germline ends. The DNA of the CDR3 is TGTGCTCTTGGGGAAAGGCGTCCATACAGTTCTATTGCACTCATCTTT. It specifies CALGERRPYSSIALIF.

Note on this clone: The junction departs from the called germline gene at one end, perhaps through a read error. The rearrangement links TRDV1 to TRDJ1; 7 positions agree with TRDD3. This CDR3 is built from 13 residues. Per the germline V gene, CDR1 is TSWWSYY and CDR2 is QGS. As DNA, the CDR3 is TGCGCCCCGGGTGGGGGAAGAGCCGATAAACTCATCTTT. Encoded protein: CAPGGGRADKLIF.

Judged by abundance, this clone is medium-sized. Compared with germline, one end of the junction differs, possibly owing to a read error. The chain uses TRDV1 and TRDJ2; D is ambiguous. Germline lookup yields CDR1 TSWWSYY and CDR2 QGS. This CDR3 is built from 16 residues. CDR3 amino acids: CALGELGSRLAAQLFF. CDR3 in DNA: TGTGCTCTTGGGGAACTGGGGTCCCGTTTGGCAGCACAACTCTTCTTT.